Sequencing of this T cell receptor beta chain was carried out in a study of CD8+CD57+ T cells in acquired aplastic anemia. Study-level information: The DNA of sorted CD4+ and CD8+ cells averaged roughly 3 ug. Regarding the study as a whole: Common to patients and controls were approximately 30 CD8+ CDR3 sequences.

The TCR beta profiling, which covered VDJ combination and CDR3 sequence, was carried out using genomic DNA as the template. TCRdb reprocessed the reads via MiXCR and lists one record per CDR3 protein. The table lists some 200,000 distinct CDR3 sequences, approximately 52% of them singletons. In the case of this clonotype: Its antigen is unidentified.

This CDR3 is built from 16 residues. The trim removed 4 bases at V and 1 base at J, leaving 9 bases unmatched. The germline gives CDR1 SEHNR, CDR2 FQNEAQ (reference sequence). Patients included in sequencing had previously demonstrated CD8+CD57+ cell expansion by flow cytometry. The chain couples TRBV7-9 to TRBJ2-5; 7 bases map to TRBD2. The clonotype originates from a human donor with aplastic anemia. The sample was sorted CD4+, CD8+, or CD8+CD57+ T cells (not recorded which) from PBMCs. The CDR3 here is CASSSSVGGSQETQYF. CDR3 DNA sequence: TGTGCCAGCAGCTCGTCAGTCGGGGGGTCCCAAGAGACCCAGTACTTC.